This entry is about one T cell receptor (beta chain). Its antigen is still unknown. This record belongs to a study of cytomegalovirus exposure and HLA in healthy donors. Both 60 Vbeta primers and 13 Jbeta primers went into the PCR. Clones were read by immunoSEQ multiplex PCR, and TCRdb kept only the in-frame ones, dropping some. The table records tens of thousands of clones, about a tenth of them present only once. Findings of the study overall: For most TCR beta V segments, an earlier analysis put the productive rate at about 90% or about 30% of the time. Using the classifier, cytomegalovirus status was reportedly diagnosed with high specificity and sensitivity. As a later analysis showed, a missense DCLRE1C variant was linked to trimming of TCR beta V- and J-genes.

Deletions cut 1 base from V and 6 bases from J, with 15 bases between. Per the germline V gene, CDR1 is SGHTA and CDR2 is FQGNSA. The CDR3 runs 15 residues. Sequencing was performed on PBMCs. The V call is TRBV7-2, the J call TRBJ1-1; D unresolved. The TCR comes from a man aged 55 to 70 in good health and CMV-seropositive. The CDR3 region has the DNA TGTGCCAGCAGCTTAGGATCAGGTCTCCCGCCTGAAGCTTTCTTT. It specifies CASSLGSGLPPEAFF.